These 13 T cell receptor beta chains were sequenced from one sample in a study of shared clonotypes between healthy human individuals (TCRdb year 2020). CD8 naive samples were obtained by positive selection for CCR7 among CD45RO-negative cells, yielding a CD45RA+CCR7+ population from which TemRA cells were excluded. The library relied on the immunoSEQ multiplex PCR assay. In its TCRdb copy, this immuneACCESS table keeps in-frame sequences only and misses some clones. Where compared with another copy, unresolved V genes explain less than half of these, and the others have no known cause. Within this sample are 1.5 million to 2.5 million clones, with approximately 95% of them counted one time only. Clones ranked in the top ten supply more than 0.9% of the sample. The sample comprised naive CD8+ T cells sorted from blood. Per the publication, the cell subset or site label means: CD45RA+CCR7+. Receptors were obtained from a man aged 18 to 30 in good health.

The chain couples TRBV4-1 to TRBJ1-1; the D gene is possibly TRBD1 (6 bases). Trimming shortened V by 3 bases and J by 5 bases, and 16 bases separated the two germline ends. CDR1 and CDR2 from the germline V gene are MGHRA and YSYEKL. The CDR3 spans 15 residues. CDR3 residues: CASSHYGQRGTEAFF. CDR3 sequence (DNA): TGCGCCAGCAGCCATTACGGACAGAGGGGAACTGAAGCTTTCTTT.

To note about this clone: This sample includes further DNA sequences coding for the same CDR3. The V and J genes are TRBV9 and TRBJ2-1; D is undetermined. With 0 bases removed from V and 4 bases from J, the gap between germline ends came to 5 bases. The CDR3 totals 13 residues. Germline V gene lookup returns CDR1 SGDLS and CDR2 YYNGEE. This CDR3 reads CASSVETYNEQFF. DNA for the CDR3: TGTGCCAGCAGCGTAGAGACTTACAATGAGCAGTTCTTC.

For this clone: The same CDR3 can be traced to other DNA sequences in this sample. The CDR3 loop reads CASSSDSNQPQHF. The CDR3 DNA is TGTGCCAGCAGCTCGGACAGCAATCAGCCCCAGCATTTT. This chain connects TRBV6-5 to TRBJ1-5; no reliable D call. The ends were cut back, 6 bases at V and 1 base at J, with 7 bases in the middle. Germline V gene data show CDR1 as MNHEY and CDR2 as SVGAGI. The CDR3 contains 13 residues.

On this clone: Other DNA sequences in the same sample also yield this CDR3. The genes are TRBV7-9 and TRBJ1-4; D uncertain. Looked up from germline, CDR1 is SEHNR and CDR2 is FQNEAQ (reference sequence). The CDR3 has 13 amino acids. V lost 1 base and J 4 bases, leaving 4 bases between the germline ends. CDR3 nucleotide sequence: TGTGCCAGCAGCTTAGACGGTAATGAAAAACTGTTTTTT. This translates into CASSLDGNEKLFF.

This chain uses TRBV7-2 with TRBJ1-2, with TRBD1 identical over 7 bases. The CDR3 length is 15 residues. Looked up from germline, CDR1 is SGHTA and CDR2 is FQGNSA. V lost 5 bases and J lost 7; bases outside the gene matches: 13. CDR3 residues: CASSPKSSGQPGYTF. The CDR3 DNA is TGTGCCAGCAGCCCTAAATCTTCGGGACAGCCTGGCTACACCTTC.

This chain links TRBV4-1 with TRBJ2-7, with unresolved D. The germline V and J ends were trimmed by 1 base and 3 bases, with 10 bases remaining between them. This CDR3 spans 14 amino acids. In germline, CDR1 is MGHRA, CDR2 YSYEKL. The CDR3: CASSQVNTDYEQYF. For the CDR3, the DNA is TGCGCCAGCAGCCAAGTGAACACAGACTACGAGCAGTACTTC.

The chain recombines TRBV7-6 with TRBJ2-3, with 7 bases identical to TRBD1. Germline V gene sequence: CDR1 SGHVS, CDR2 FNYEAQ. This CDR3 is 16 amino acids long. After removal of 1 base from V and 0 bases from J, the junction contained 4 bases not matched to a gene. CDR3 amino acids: CASSLGGGPSTDTQYF. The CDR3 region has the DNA TGTGCCAGCAGCTTAGGAGGGGGCCCAAGCACAGATACGCAGTATTTT.

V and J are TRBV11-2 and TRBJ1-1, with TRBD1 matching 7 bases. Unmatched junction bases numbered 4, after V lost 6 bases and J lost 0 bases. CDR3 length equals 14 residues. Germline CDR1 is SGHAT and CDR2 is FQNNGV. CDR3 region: CASRSGQVNTEAFF. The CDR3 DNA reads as TGTGCCAGCAGATCAGGACAGGTGAACACTGAAGCTTTCTTT.

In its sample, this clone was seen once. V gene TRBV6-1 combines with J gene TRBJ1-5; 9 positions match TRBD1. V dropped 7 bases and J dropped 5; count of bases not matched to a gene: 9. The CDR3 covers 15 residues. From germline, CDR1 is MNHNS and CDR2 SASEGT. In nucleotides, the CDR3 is TGTGCCAGCACCGAGTTGACAGGGGGTTATCAGCCCCAGCATTTT. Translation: CASTELTGGYQPQHF.

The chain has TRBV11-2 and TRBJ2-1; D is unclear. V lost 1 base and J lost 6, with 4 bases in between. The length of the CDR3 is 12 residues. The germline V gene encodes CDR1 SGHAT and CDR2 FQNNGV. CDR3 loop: CASSLGPNEQFF. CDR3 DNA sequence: TGTGCCAGCAGCTTAGGTCCCAATGAGCAGTTCTTC.

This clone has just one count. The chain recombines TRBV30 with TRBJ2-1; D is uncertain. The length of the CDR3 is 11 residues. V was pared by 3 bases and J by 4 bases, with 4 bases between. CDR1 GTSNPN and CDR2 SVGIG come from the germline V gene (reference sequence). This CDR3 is CAWSVYNEQFF. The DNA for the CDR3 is TGTGCCTGGAGCGTATACAATGAGCAGTTCTTC. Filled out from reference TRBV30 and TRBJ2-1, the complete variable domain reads SQTIHQWPATLVQPVGSPLSLECTVEGTSNPNLYWYRQAAGRGLQLLFYSVGIGQISSEVPQNLSASRPQDRQFILSSKKLLLSDSGFYLCAWSVYNEQFFGPGTRLTVL.

In DNA form, the CDR3 reads TGTGCCAGCAGCCCCGGGGGCGGGCTTGATGAAAAACTGTTTTTT. Encoded protein: CASSPGGGLDEKLFF. V and J are TRBV11-2 and TRBJ1-4; the D gene is possibly TRBD1 (6 bases). CDR3 length: 15 residues. Per the germline V gene, CDR1 is SGHAT and CDR2 is FQNNGV. The V end lost 5 bases, the J end lost 6 bases, and 16 bases lay between the germline ends.

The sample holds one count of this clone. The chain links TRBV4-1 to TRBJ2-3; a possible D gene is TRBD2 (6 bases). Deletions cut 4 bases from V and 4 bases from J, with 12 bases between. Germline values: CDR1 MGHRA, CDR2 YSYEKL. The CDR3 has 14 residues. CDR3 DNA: TGCGCCAGCAGCCGCGGAGGGTGGTCAGATACGCAGTATTTT. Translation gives CASSRGGWSDTQYF.